These 30 T cell receptor beta chains were all obtained from the same sample, sequenced in a study of technical replicates of blood from a handful of donors. Measured with immunoSEQ multiplex PCR; TCRdb has only the in-frame clones, and not every one. The data show over 50,000 clones, around nine tenths seen once. Material for sequencing was PBMCs. These receptors all come from a human donor in good health. Some clones in this sample may be carry-over from other donors' samples.

The chain has TRBV19 and TRBJ2-1, with 10 bases matching TRBD2. CDR1 and CDR2 from the germline V gene are LNHDA and SQIVND (reference sequence). This CDR3 comprises 16 residues. Trimming took 3 bases from V and 5 from J; bases not matched to a gene: 7. The CDR3 sequence: CASSIRGLAGDNEQFF. CDR3 in DNA: TGTGCCAGTAGTATCCGAGGGCTAGCGGGAGACAATGAGCAGTTCTTC.

This chain joins TRBV14 and TRBJ2-7, with unresolved D. This CDR3 is built from 13 residues. Germline V gene data show CDR1 as SGHDN and CDR2 as FVKESK. The germline V and J ends were trimmed by 0 bases and 7 bases, with 10 bases remaining between them. The CDR3 region is CASSQELFVEQYF. Written as DNA, the CDR3 is TGTGCCAGCAGCCAAGAGTTATTTGTTGAGCAGTACTTC.

The J gene is TRBJ1-3, the V gene TRBV7-2, with 7 positions matching TRBD1. CDR1 is SGHTA and CDR2 is FQGNSA in the germline V gene. The junction had 2 bases not matched to a gene; V was cut back by 4 bases and J by 2 bases. The CDR3 spans 14 residues. The CDR3 nucleotides read TGTGCCAGCAGCTCTCAGGGGGCTGGAAACACCATATATTTT. It encodes CASSSQGAGNTIYF.

In this sample, this clone turned up once. The chain couples TRBV9 to TRBJ2-1; TRBD2 matches 9 bases. V shed 7 bases and J 7 bases; nucleotides not matched to a gene: 9. The CDR3 loop spans 14 amino acids. Germline values: CDR1 SGDLS, CDR2 YYNGEE. CDR3: CASSSGAPMNEQFF. The CDR3 region has the DNA TGTGCCAGCTCTAGCGGGGCCCCTATGAATGAGCAGTTCTTC. Based on the CDR3 plus reference TRBV9 and TRBJ2-1, the full variable domain is DSGVTQTPKHLITATGQRVTLRCSPRSGDLSVYWYQQSLDQGLQFLIQYYNGEERAKGNILERFSAQQFPDLHSELNLSSLELGDSALYFCASSSGAPMNEQFFGPGTRLTVL.

The chain employs TRBV14 and TRBJ2-1; TRBD2 matches at 8 bases. The germline CDR1 and CDR2 sequences are SGHDN and FVKESK. The CDR3 sequence is 16 residues long. The ends lost 4 bases at V and 8 bases at J; junction bases unmatched: 13. DNA of the CDR3: TGTGCCAGCAGCCGTGATAGCGGGATCCTTAGGGATGAGCAGTTCTTC. Translation: CASSRDSGILRDEQFF.

The V and J genes are TRBV15 and TRBJ1-6, with D unresolved. Germline CDR1 and CDR2: LNHNV and YYDKDF (reference sequence). V lost 6 bases, J lost 5 bases, and 14 bases lay in between. This CDR3 has 15 amino acids. CDR3 residues: CATRPRLADNSPLHF. The CDR3 DNA is TGTGCCACCAGACCTCGTTTAGCGGATAATTCACCCCTCCACTTT. Combining the CDR3 with reference TRBV15 and TRBJ1-6 gives the whole variable domain DAMVIQNPRYQVTQFGKPVTLSCSQTLNHNVMYWYQQKSSQAPKLLFHYYDKDFNNEADTPDNFQSRRPNTSFCFLDIRSPGLGDTAMYLCATRPRLADNSPLHFGNGTRLTVT.

The J gene is TRBJ2-1, the V gene TRBV5-1; 9 bases align to TRBD2. Germline V lookup: CDR1 SGHRS, CDR2 YFSETQ. After removal of 5 bases from V and 4 bases from J, the junction contained 7 bases not matched to a gene. The CDR3 contains 15 residues. The CDR3 sequence is CASSRGLARYNEQFF. The CDR3, as DNA: TGCGCCAGCAGTCGAGGACTAGCGCGATACAATGAGCAGTTCTTC.

This clone showed up just once. In the same sample, other DNA sequences code for this CDR3. This chain links TRBV19 with TRBJ1-5, with a weak D call TRBD1 (6 bases). CDR3 length equals 15 residues. V lost 3 bases to trimming and J lost 3 bases, with 12 bases between them. The germline gives CDR1 LNHDA, CDR2 SQIVND (reference sequence). As DNA, the CDR3 is TGTGCCAGTAGTATCGGCAGGGGCTCCAATCAGCCCCAGCATTTT. This sequence encodes CASSIGRGSNQPQHF.

The chain links TRBV2 to TRBJ1-3, with unresolved D. The V gene's germline CDR1 is SNHLY and CDR2 FYNNEI. The V end lost 9 bases, the J end lost 0 bases, and 9 bases lay between the germline ends. The CDR3 is made up of 13 amino acids. The CDR3 here is CASFLSSGNTIYF. The CDR3 nucleotides are TGTGCCAGTTTCTTGAGCTCTGGAAACACCATATATTTT.

The J gene is TRBJ2-7, the V gene TRBV5-1, with D uncertain. V lost 0 bases and J 2 bases, leaving 12 bases between the germline ends. The CDR3 extends over 15 amino acids. The germline V gene encodes CDR1 SGHRS and CDR2 YFSETQ. CDR3 protein: CASSLGAVPTYEQYF. CDR3 sequence (DNA): TGCGCCAGCAGCTTGGGCGCGGTCCCAACCTACGAGCAGTACTTC.

J is TRBJ2-7 and V is TRBV19, with 8 bases matching TRBD1. Germline lookup yields CDR1 LNHDA and CDR2 SQIVND (reference sequence). This CDR3 comprises 12 residues. The ends lost 9 bases at V and 3 bases at J; junction bases unmatched: 4. CDR3 sequence (DNA): TGTGCCAGACAGGGGGTCTTCTACGAGCAGTACTTC. It translates to CARQGVFYEQYF.

This chain links TRBV6-1 with TRBJ2-7; 11 bases align to TRBD1. Looked up from germline, CDR1 is MNHNS and CDR2 is SASEGT. V was pared by 11 bases and J by 4 bases, with 10 bases of the junction left unmatched. The CDR3 is made up of 14 amino acids. The CDR3 DNA sequence: TGTGCCGCAACCGCGGGACAGGGGGTATACGAGCAGTACTTC. Its translation: CAATAGQGVYEQYF.

The CDR3 is CASGTSGSNEQYF. Written as DNA, the CDR3 is TGTGCCAGCGGGACTAGCGGGAGCAACGAGCAGTACTTC. This chain links TRBV27 with TRBJ2-5, with 14 bases identical to TRBD2. The J call may not be correct, given that the DNA end is closer to TRBJ2-7. The length of the CDR3 is 13 residues. CDR1 and CDR2 from the germline V gene are MNHEY and SMNVEV (reference sequence).

CDR3: CASSPRTESSYEQYF. DNA for the CDR3: TGTGCCAGCTCACCACGTACCGAGAGCTCCTACGAGCAGTACTTC. V is TRBV18 and J is TRBJ2-7; no definite D call. Trimming left V 1 base short and J 0 bases short, with 10 bases between. The V gene's germline CDR1 is KGHSH and CDR2 LQKENI. The CDR3 has 15 amino acids.

The chain is built from TRBV5-5 and TRBJ1-2; D may be TRBD1 (5 bases). The V and J ends lost 5 bases and 2 bases respectively, with 13 bases between them. The CDR3 extends over 14 amino acids. CDR1 and CDR2 from the germline V gene are SGHKS and YYEKEE (reference sequence). This CDR3 is CASSRDLGNYGYTF. CDR3 nucleotide sequence: TGTGCCAGCAGTCGGGACTTGGGCAACTATGGCTACACCTTC.

The V gene is TRBV6-5, the J gene TRBJ2-3, with 10 bases that match TRBD2. The CDR3 length is 16 residues. The ends lost 0 bases at V and 0 bases at J; junction bases unmatched: 0. The germline gives CDR1 MNHEY, CDR2 SVGAGI. CDR3: CASSYSTSGSTDTQYF. The CDR3 nucleotides read TGTGCCAGCAGTTACTCGACTAGCGGGAGCACAGATACGCAGTATTTT.

The chain carries TRBV5-1 and TRBJ2-2; D is possibly TRBD1 (6 bases). Germline V gives CDR1 SGHRS, CDR2 YFSETQ. This CDR3 is 15 amino acids long. Between the trimmed V and J ends, which lost 1 base and 5 bases, there was a span of 12 bases. The CDR3 DNA reads as TGCGCCAGCAGCTTGTGGCGTCAGGGGACCGGGGAGCTGTTTTTT. It encodes CASSLWRQGTGELFF.

This chain joins TRBV5-6 and TRBJ1-1; no definite D call. The germline V gene has CDR1 SGHDT and CDR2 YYEEEE. V dropped 0 bases and J dropped 4 bases, with 13 bases sitting between them. This CDR3 region has 15 residues. CDR3 nucleotide sequence: TGTGCCAGCAGCTTGGGCGAAGTTGCGGTCACTGAAGCTTTCTTT. Amino acid sequence: CASSLGEVAVTEAFF.

The rearrangement joins TRBV6-4 to TRBJ2-1, with TRBD2 matching over 7 bases. The V and J ends lost 5 bases and 4 bases, in that order; junction bases with no gene match: 5. This CDR3 has 14 amino acids. Per the germline V gene, CDR1 is MRHNA and CDR2 is SNTAGT. The CDR3 region is CASSPTGLYNEQFF. The CDR3 DNA follows: TGTGCCAGCAGTCCCACGGGACTATACAATGAGCAGTTCTTC.

The chain employs TRBV9 and TRBJ1-2, with a tentative D call TRBD1 (5 bases). Germline V gene lookup returns CDR1 SGDLS and CDR2 YYNGEE. The CDR3 has 15 residues. V dropped 3 bases and J dropped 5 bases, with 17 bases sitting between them. The CDR3 region has the DNA TGTGCCAGCAGCGCGGGCGGAGGGGTGGCTTATGGCTACACCTTC. This encodes CASSAGGGVAYGYTF. The variable domain in full, completed from reference TRBV9 and TRBJ1-2, reads DSGVTQTPKHLITATGQRVTLRCSPRSGDLSVYWYQQSLDQGLQFLIQYYNGEERAKGNILERFSAQQFPDLHSELNLSSLELGDSALYFCASSAGGGVAYGYTFGSGTRLTVV.

This clone was found once. V is TRBV6-5 and J is TRBJ1-5; no clear D gene. CDR3 length: 14 amino acids. V was trimmed by 0 bases and J by 7 bases, leaving 10 bases between them. Looked up from germline, CDR1 is MNHEY and CDR2 is SVGAGI. CDR3 sequence: CASSYSVAKQPQHF. DNA of the CDR3: TGTGCCAGCAGTTACTCGGTAGCAAAACAGCCCCAGCATTTT.

This chain links TRBV6-6 with TRBJ1-2; possible D gene TRBD1, 6 bases. The CDR3 is 13 residues long. CDR1 is MNHNY and CDR2 is SVGAGI in the germline V gene (reference sequence). The V gene lost 0 bases and the J gene lost 7 bases, with 9 bases spanning the gap. For the CDR3, the DNA is TGTGCCAGCAGTTACTCGGAAGGGGGTGGCTACACCTTC. Translating it yields CASSYSEGGGYTF.

The chain has TRBV5-4 and TRBJ2-7; TRBD2 is a possible D gene (6 bases). CDR3 length: 13 amino acids. Germline loops: CDR1 SGHNT, CDR2 YYREEE (reference sequence). Trimming removed 2 bases from V and 2 bases from J, with 8 bases in between. The CDR3, as DNA: TGTGCCAGCAGCTTATGGGAGGCCTACGAGCAGTACTTC. The encoded protein is CASSLWEAYEQYF. Full variable domain (remainder filled in from reference TRBV5-4 and TRBJ2-7): ETGVTQSPTHLIKTRGQQVTLRCSSQSGHNTVSWYQQALGQGPQFIFQYYREEENGRGNFPPRFSGLQFPNYSSELNVNALELDDSALYLCASSLWEAYEQYFGPGTRLTVT.

CDR3 DNA: TGCGCCAGCAGCCAAATAGTCGAATCACCCCTCCACTTT. Translating gives CASSQIVESPLHF. The chain joins TRBV4-1 to TRBJ1-6; D call uncertain. There are 13 residues in the CDR3. The germline V gene has CDR1 MGHRA and CDR2 YSYEKL. V lost 2 bases, J lost 10 bases, and 9 bases lay in between.

The chain has TRBV4-1 and TRBJ2-5; the D gene is possibly TRBD2 (5 bases). CDR1 MGHRA and CDR2 YSYEKL come from the germline V gene. V was pared by 5 bases and J by 1 base, with 17 bases between. The CDR3 totals 16 residues. CDR3 DNA sequence: TGCGCCAGCAGCTCTATACTTCGGAGCGGCCAAGAGACCCAGTACTTC. Its protein is CASSSILRSGQETQYF.

The chain carries TRBV11-2 and TRBJ1-1; no clear D gene. This CDR3 has 17 amino acids. Trimming left V 1 base short and J 1 base short, with 16 bases between. The germline CDR1 and CDR2 sequences are SGHAT and FQNNGV. The CDR3 DNA reads TGTGCCAGCAGCTTAGTCGGCAGGCGAACCTCGAACACTGAAGCTTTCTTT. It yields the protein CASSLVGRRTSNTEAFF.

The chain couples TRBV6-1 to TRBJ2-7, with TRBD2 matching 7 bases. Trimming cost V 4 bases and J 2 bases; bases outside gene matches: 8. The CDR3 totals 15 residues. Looked up from germline, CDR1 is MNHNS and CDR2 is SASEGT. The CDR3 loop reads CASSGSGLSPYEQYF. CDR3 sequence (DNA): TGTGCCAGCAGTGGCTCGGGACTATCTCCCTACGAGCAGTACTTC.

J is TRBJ1-4 and V is TRBV2; D is unclear. V was clipped by 4 bases and J by 11 bases, with 8 bases between them. The CDR3 covers 11 residues. The germline V gene has CDR1 SNHLY and CDR2 FYNNEI. The CDR3 reads CASSATGKLFF. DNA for the CDR3: TGTGCCAGCAGTGCTACCGGGAAACTGTTTTTT. The full variable domain, rest sourced from reference TRBV2 and TRBJ1-4, is EPEVTQTPSHQVTQMGQEVILRCVPISNHLYFYWYRQILGQKVEFLVSFYNNEISEKSEIFDDQFSVERPDGSNFTLKIRSTKLEDSAMYFCASSATGKLFFGSGTQLSVL.

This chain links TRBV2 with TRBJ2-4; 7 nucleotides align to TRBD1. After removal of 6 bases from V and 5 bases from J, the junction contained 7 bases not matched to a gene. The CDR3 is 14 amino acids. The germline CDR1 and CDR2 sequences are SNHLY and FYNNEI. CDR3 sequence (DNA): TGTGCCAGCAGGGAAAGACAGGGTCAAAACATTCAGTACTTC. The encoded protein is CASRERQGQNIQYF. Complete variable domain (other parts from reference TRBV2 and TRBJ2-4): EPEVTQTPSHQVTQMGQEVILRCVPISNHLYFYWYRQILGQKVEFLVSFYNNEISEKSEIFDDQFSVERPDGSNFTLKIRSTKLEDSAMYFCASRERQGQNIQYFGAGTRLSVL.

CDR3 sequence: CASSAQGLFGGELFF. The CDR3 nucleotides read TGTGCCAGCAGCGCGCAGGGACTCTTCGGAGGGGAGCTGTTTTTT. This rearrangement joins TRBV7-9 to TRBJ2-2; D is possibly TRBD2 (6 bases). From germline, CDR1 is SEHNR and CDR2 FQNEAQ (reference sequence). This CDR3 contains 15 residues. V was shortened by 5 bases and J by 8 bases, with 18 bases between the two germline ends.